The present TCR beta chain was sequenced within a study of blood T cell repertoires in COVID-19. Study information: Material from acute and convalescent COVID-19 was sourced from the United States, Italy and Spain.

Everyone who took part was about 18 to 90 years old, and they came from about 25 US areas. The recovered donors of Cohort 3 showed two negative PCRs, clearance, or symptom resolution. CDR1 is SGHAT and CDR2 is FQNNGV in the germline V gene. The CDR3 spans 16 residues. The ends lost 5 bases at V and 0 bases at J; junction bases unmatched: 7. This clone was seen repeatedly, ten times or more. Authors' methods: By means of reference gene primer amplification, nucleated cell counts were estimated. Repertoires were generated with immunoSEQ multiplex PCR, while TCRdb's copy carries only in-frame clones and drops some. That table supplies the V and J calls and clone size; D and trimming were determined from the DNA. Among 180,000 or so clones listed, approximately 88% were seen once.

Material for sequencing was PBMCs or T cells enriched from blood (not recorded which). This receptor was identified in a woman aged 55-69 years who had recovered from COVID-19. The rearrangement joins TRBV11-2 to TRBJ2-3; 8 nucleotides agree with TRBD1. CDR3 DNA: TGTGCCAGCAGCCATCACAGGGGGTTTAGCACAGATACGCAGTATTTT. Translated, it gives CASSHHRGFSTDTQYF.